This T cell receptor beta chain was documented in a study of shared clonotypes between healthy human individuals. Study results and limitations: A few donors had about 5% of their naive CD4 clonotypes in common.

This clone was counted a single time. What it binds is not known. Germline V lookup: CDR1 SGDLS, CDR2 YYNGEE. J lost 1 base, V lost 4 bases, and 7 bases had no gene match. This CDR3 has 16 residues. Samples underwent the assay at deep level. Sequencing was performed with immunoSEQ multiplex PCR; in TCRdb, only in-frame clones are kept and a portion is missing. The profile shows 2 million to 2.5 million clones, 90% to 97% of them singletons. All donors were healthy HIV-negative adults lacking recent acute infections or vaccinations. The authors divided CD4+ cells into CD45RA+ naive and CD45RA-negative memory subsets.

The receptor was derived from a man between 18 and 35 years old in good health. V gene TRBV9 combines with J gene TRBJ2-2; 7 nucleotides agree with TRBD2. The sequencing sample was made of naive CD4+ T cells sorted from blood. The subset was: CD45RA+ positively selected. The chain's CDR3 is CASSFGGTVNTGELFF. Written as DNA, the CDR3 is TGTGCCAGCAGCTTCGGGGGGACGGTGAACACCGGGGAGCTGTTTTTT.